Following are 12 T cell receptor beta chains from one sample sequenced in a study of PD-1 blockade in classical Hodgkin lymphoma. The patients all showed relapse after autologous stem cell transplantation, while their brentuximab vedotin exposure varied. TCRdb keeps only in-frame clones here, not all; method: immunoSEQ multiplex PCR. The sample consists of roughly 70,000 clones, about 70% of them appearing once. The sample consisted of peripheral blood mononuclear cells (PBMCs), taken before the second cycle of nivolumab. These receptors came from a human donor with classical Hodgkin lymphoma.

The V call is TRBV9, the J call TRBJ2-3; 7 bases align to TRBD2. The trim removed 1 base at V and 2 bases at J, leaving 7 bases unmatched. CDR1 and CDR2 (germline): SGDLS, YYNGEE. The CDR3 extends over 16 amino acids. Here the CDR3 DNA reads TGTGCCAGCAGCGTATACTCTAGCGGATTCACAGATACGCAGTATTTT. It codes for CASSVYSSGFTDTQYF.

This chain joins TRBV5-5 and TRBJ1-1; D remains unclear. Germline CDR1 and CDR2: SGHKS and YYEKEE (reference sequence). V dropped 2 bases and J dropped 0 bases, with 8 bases sitting between them. The CDR3 extends over 14 amino acids. CDR3 amino acids: CASSFSVMNTEAFF. The CDR3, as DNA: TGTGCCAGCAGCTTCTCAGTCATGAACACTGAAGCTTTCTTT.

CDR3 sequence: CASSMMSPGELFF. CDR3 nucleotides: TGTGCCAGTAGTATGATGTCCCCCGGGGAGCTGTTTTTT. The V call is TRBV19, the J call TRBJ2-2; no reliable D call. V dropped 3 bases and J dropped 6 bases, with 8 bases sitting between them. Germline CDR1 and CDR2: LNHDA and SQIVND (reference sequence). This CDR3 spans 13 amino acids. Full variable domain (remainder filled in from reference TRBV19 and TRBJ2-2): DGGITQSPKYLFRKEGQNVTLSCEQNLNHDAMYWYRQDPGQGLRLIYYSQIVNDFQKGDIAEGYSVSREKKESFPLTVTSAQKNPTAFYLCASSMMSPGELFFGEGSRLTVL.

The table lists this clone with a few counts. The chain couples TRBV11-2 to TRBJ1-2; D may be TRBD1 (5 bases). V was cut by 2 bases and J by 7 bases, with 14 bases left in between. The CDR3 contains 14 residues. Germline lookup yields CDR1 SGHAT and CDR2 FQNNGV. CDR3: CASSLRQGGGGYTF. As DNA, the CDR3 is TGTGCCAGCAGCTTAAGGCAGGGAGGAGGTGGCTACACCTTC.

This clone appeared a single time. J is TRBJ1-5 and V is TRBV13; tentative D call: TRBD1 (5 bases). This CDR3 has 14 amino acids. Trimming took off 0 bases at V and 6 bases at J, with 9 bases between the two ends. Germline-derived CDR1 and CDR2 are PRHDT and FYEKMQ (reference sequence). CDR3 sequence: CASSLGQVGQPQHF. In DNA form, the CDR3 reads TGTGCCAGCAGCTTAGGACAGGTCGGTCAGCCCCAGCATTTT.

CDR3 protein: CASSLEGGQQNEQFF. The CDR3 nucleotides read TGTGCCAGCAGCTTGGAAGGGGGGCAACAGAATGAGCAGTTCTTC. The chain joins TRBV5-4 to TRBJ2-1; D is perhaps TRBD1 or TRBD2 (6 bases each). Trimming pared 0 bases from V and 7 bases from J, leaving 14 bases between. Per germline, CDR1 SGHNT and CDR2 YYREEE (reference sequence). The CDR3 has 15 residues.

This clone was observed many times. This sequence joins TRBV6-4 and TRBJ1-4; D unresolved. Germline CDR1 and CDR2: MRHNA and SNTAGT. V dropped 2 bases and J dropped 11 bases, with 9 bases sitting between them. The CDR3 consists of 12 residues. The DNA for the CDR3 is TGTGCCAGCAGTGACCAGATAGGGAAACTGTTTTTT. Translation gives CASSDQIGKLFF.

The table lists this clone with a count of one. The chain recombines TRBV27 with TRBJ2-3, with D possibly being TRBD1 (7 bases). The CDR3 covers 16 residues. Germline CDR1 MNHEY, CDR2 SMNVEV (reference sequence). With 2 bases removed from V and 5 bases from J, the gap between germline ends came to 17 bases. CDR3: CASSLLRQGGGDTQYF. CDR3 bases: TGTGCCAGCAGTTTACTGCGACAGGGAGGTGGAGATACGCAGTATTTT.

The chain uses TRBV7-6 and TRBJ1-1, with TRBD1 matching over 9 bases. Germline values: CDR1 SGHVS, CDR2 FNYEAQ. J gave up 9 bases and V 2 bases, and 7 bases lay outside the gene matches. This CDR3 has 14 amino acids. CDR3 sequence: CASSLYGTGTKAFF. CDR3 nucleotides: TGTGCCAGCAGCTTATACGGGACAGGGACTAAAGCTTTCTTT.

V gene TRBV19 combines with J gene TRBJ2-5; D gene uncertain. V was cut by 8 bases and J by 3 bases, with 10 bases left in between. The CDR3 runs 12 residues. Looked up from germline, CDR1 is LNHDA and CDR2 is SQIVND (reference sequence). CDR3 sequence reads: CASPPSKETQYF. CDR3 DNA sequence: TGTGCCAGTCCCCCCAGTAAAGAGACCCAGTACTTC. Filled out from reference TRBV19 and TRBJ2-5, the complete variable domain reads DGGITQSPKYLFRKEGQNVTLSCEQNLNHDAMYWYRQDPGQGLRLIYYSQIVNDFQKGDIAEGYSVSREKKESFPLTVTSAQKNPTAFYLCASPPSKETQYFGPGTRLLVL.

The CDR3 here is CASSIASGGAHEQFF. Written as DNA, the CDR3 is TGTGCCAGTAGTATAGCTAGCGGGGGGGCCCATGAGCAGTTCTTC. The chain carries TRBV19 and TRBJ2-1, with 12 bases that match TRBD2. This CDR3 contains 15 residues. Germline V lookup: CDR1 LNHDA, CDR2 SQIVND (reference sequence). V dropped 1 base and J dropped 8; count of bases not matched to a gene: 3.

This clone was found once. The CDR3 region is CASGDRVGNEKLFF. In DNA, the CDR3 is TGTGCCAGCGGTGACAGGGTTGGTAATGAAAAACTGTTTTTT. The V and J genes are TRBV6-5 and TRBJ1-4; 7 bases match TRBD1. The CDR3 runs to 14 residues. Losses at the gene ends were 8 bases for V and 4 bases for J; bases not matched to a gene: 7. CDR1 is MNHEY and CDR2 is SVGAGI in the germline V gene.